Listed below are T cell receptor beta chains from one sample, sequenced in a study of identical twins' blood T cells. Each CDR3 protein gets one entry after TCRdb re-called the 5' RACE reads with MiXCR. The profile shows 350,000 to 400,000 distinct CDR3 sequences, more than 25% of them singletons. The source material was PBMCs. The receptors were gathered from a woman aged 18-49 years in good health. CDR3s include the opening cysteine and the closing phenylalanine or tryptophan. The D gene is left open where the match is weak. Clone size, where shown, is once, few, many, or a class for clones that have expanded.

V	size	D	J	DNA	CDR3
TRBV20-1	once	TRBD1	TRBJ1-4	TGCAGTGTCTCCCCAGGGGGGACTGAAAAACTGTTTTTT	CSVSPGGTEKLFF
TRBV19	few	-	TRBJ2-1	TGTGCCAGTAGTATATACCCACGGACTGAGCAGTTCTTC	CASSIYPRTEQFF
TRBV5-1	-	-	TRBJ1-2	TGCGCCAGCAGCTTGGGCCTGGGGCGAGCTAACTATGGCTACACCTTC	CASSLGLGRANYGYTF
TRBV5-1	-	-	TRBJ1-1	TGCGCCAGCAGCTCGGGACCGCCAAACACTGAATCTTTCTTT	CASSSGPPNTESFF
TRBV19	-	-	TRBJ1-5	TGTGCCAGTATAGGACAGATTTATCAGCCCCAGCATTTT	CASIGQIYQPQHF
TRBV2	-	-	TRBJ1-3	TGTGCCTGCCGTGGTTCTGGAAACACCATATATTTT	CACRGSGNTIYF
TRBV7-9	-	TRBD2	TRBJ2-7	TGTGCCAGCAGCTCAAGAACTAGCGGGACCCCCTACGAGCAGTACTTC	CASSSRTSGTPYEQYF
TRBV20-1	-	-	TRBJ2-5	TGCAGTGCTCAGGCGGGAAGGAAGACCCAGTACTTC	CSAQAGRKTQYF
TRBV7-9	few	-	TRBJ2-7	TGTGCCAGCAGCTCGCGTTTTGACGAGCAGTACTTC	CASSSRFDEQYF
TRBV2	-	-	TRBJ2-1	TGTGCCAGCAGTGCAGGGTTGAATGAGCAGTTCTTC	CASSAGLNEQFF
TRBV11-2	few	-	TRBJ2-7	TGTGCCAGCAGCTTAGGCGCGGTCGGGAGCTCCTACGAGCAGTACTTC	CASSLGAVGSSYEQYF
TRBV5-1	-	-	TRBJ2-2	TGCGCCAGCAGCTTGTTCGAGGCGGGGAGAAACACCGGGGAGCTGTTTTTT	CASSLFEAGRNTGELFF
TRBV2	once	-	TRBJ1-2	TGTGCCGGCAGTGACGACAGAAACTATGGCTACACCTTC	CAGSDDRNYGYTF
TRBV20-1	few	-	TRBJ1-1	TGCAGTGCTAGAAACCAGGGCATGAACACTGAAGCTTTCTTT	CSARNQGMNTEAFF